This TCR beta chain was obtained from a study of shared clonotypes between healthy human individuals. Assay execution proceeded at the deep level. Repertoires were generated with immunoSEQ multiplex PCR, while TCRdb's copy carries only in-frame clones and drops some. Among about 450,000 clones listed, 70% to 80% were seen once. V lost 4 bases to trimming and J lost 1 base, with 13 bases between them. The CDR3 extends over 14 amino acids. Germline V gene sequence: CDR1 SQVTM, CDR2 ANQGSEA. This clone was seen once. Antigen specificity is unknown. The study, taken as a whole, reports: An expected dependence of interdonor clonotype sharing on sequencing depth was noted.

Donors were healthy HIV-negative adults without recently reported acute infections or vaccinations. The chain joins TRBV29-1 to TRBJ1-2; D uncertain. Specimen: PBMCs. This TCR was recovered from a woman in her thirties or forties in good health. Some clones in this sample may be carry-over from other donors' samples. This chain's CDR3 is CSVVQLTGNYGYTF. CDR3 nucleotide sequence: TGCAGCGTTGTACAGCTCACTGGTAACTATGGCTACACCTTC. Full variable domain (remainder filled in from reference TRBV29-1 and TRBJ1-2): SAVISQKPSRDICQRGTSLTIQCQVDSQVTMMFWYRQQPGQSLTLIATANQGSEATYESGFVIDKFPISRPNLTFSTLTVSNMSPEDSSIYLCSVVQLTGNYGYTFGSGTRLTVV.